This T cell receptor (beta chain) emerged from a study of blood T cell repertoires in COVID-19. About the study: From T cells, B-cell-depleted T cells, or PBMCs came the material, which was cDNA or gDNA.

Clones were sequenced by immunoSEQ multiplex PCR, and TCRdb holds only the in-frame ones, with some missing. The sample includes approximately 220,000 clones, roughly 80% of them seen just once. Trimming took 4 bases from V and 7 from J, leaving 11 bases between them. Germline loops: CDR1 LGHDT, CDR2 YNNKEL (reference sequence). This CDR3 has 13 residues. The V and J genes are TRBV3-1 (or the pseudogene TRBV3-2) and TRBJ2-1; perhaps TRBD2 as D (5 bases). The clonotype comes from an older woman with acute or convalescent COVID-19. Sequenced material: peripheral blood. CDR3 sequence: CASSPLSGNEQFF. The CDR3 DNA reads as TGTGCCAGCAGCCCCCTCTCGGGGAATGAGCAGTTCTTC.